Listed below are T cell receptor beta chains from one sample, sequenced in a study of shared clonotypes between healthy human individuals. Repertoires were generated with immunoSEQ multiplex PCR, while TCRdb's copy carries only in-frame clones and drops some. The data hold 550,000 to 700,000 clones, with roughly 72% observed a single time. The sample taken for sequencing was memory CD4+ T cells sorted from blood. All receptors derive from a young woman in good health. Both conserved end residues are part of each CDR3. Each record gives: V gene, D gene, J gene, clone size, CDR3 DNA, CDR3 protein. A D gene is named only where the DNA matches it firmly. Expanded clones are given a class, and other clones once, few, many or no size at all.

TRBV25-1	NA	TRBJ2-1	NA	TGTGCCAGCAGTCCGCACTACAATGAGCAGTTCTTC	CASSPHYNEQFF
TRBV28	NA	TRBJ1-2	few	TGTGCCAGCAGTCGGTCCGTTTATGGCTACACCTTC	CASSRSVYGYTF
TRBV5-5	NA	TRBJ1-5	NA	TGTGCCAGCAGCTTTACAGGGATCGGTCAGCCCCAGCATTTT	CASSFTGIGQPQHF
TRBV6-5	NA	TRBJ2-7	NA	TGTGCCAGCAGAAAACTGGGCCTCGACGAGCAGTACTTC	CASRKLGLDEQYF
TRBV10-3	TRBD2	TRBJ2-3	few	TGTGCCATCAGTGTAACTAGCGGGAGAAGAAGGGATACGCAGTATTTT	CAISVTSGRRRDTQYF
TRBV7-2	TRBD2	TRBJ2-7	few	TGTGCCAGCAGCTTAGCGCTCACTAGCGCCTCTACCTCCTACGAGCAGTACTTC	CASSLALTSASTSYEQYF
TRBV5-1	NA	TRBJ2-7	NA	TGCGCCAGCAGCTTGGCTTTCGGGGCCAGGGTTGGCGAGCAGTACTTC	CASSLAFGARVGEQYF
TRBV18	TRBD2	TRBJ2-5	NA	TGTGCCAGCTCACCACAGCTAGCGGGAGGGTCAGAGACCCAGTACTTC	CASSPQLAGGSETQYF
TRBV6-1	NA	TRBJ1-4	NA	TGTGCCAGCAGCCAAACTGGAAGAGGGCTGTTTTTT	CASSQTGRGLFF
TRBV2	NA	TRBJ1-2	NA	TGTGCCAGCAGTTACAGGGATTATGGCTACACCTTC	CASSYRDYGYTF
TRBV2	TRBD2	TRBJ2-3	NA	TGTGCCAGCAGTTGGCGGGAGGGCCAGGATACGCAGTATTTT	CASSWREGQDTQYF
TRBV19	NA	TRBJ1-2	NA	TGTGCCAGTAGTTGTGGGAATCGAAAGACCTATGGCTACACCTTC	CASSCGNRKTYGYTF
TRBV19	TRBD2	TRBJ2-3	NA	TGTGCCAGTAAATTGGGAGGGCGGGGACGCGGCACAGATACGCAGTATTTT	CASKLGGRGRGTDTQYF
TRBV14	TRBD2	TRBJ2-1	NA	TGTGCCAGCAGCCAAGAGCTGTCTAGCGGGAGGTCGGAGCTGTTCTTC	CASSQELSSGRSELFF
TRBV27	TRBD1	TRBJ2-7	once	TGTGCCAGCCGCACAGGGGGCAAAGAGCAGTACTTC	CASRTGGKEQYF
TRBV28	TRBD1	TRBJ2-3	NA	TGTGCCATTAGTGGAGGTCGACAGGGAGCCACAGATACGCAGTATTTT	CAISGGRQGATDTQYF
TRBV11-2	TRBD1	TRBJ1-1	few	TGTGCCAGCAGCGGCAGGGGGCTGCTTAACACTGAAGCTTTCTTT	CASSGRGLLNTEAFF
TRBV7-2	NA	TRBJ1-1	NA	TGTGCCAGCAGCCCTTATCTGAACACTGAAGCTTTCTTT	CASSPYLNTEAFF
TRBV11-2	NA	TRBJ1-5	few	TGTGCCAGCAGCTTGCGCTCTGACAATAGCAATCAGCCCCAGCATTTT	CASSLRSDNSNQPQHF
TRBV27	TRBD2	TRBJ2-1	NA	TGTGCCAGCAGTCTGACTAGCGGATCCTACAATGAGCAGTTCTTC	CASSLTSGSYNEQFF
TRBV7-2	NA	TRBJ2-3	NA	TGTGCCAGCAGCTTAGGAGTCTTTGGGTCAGATACGCAGTATTTT	CASSLGVFGSDTQYF
TRBV5-6	TRBD1	TRBJ1-5	NA	TGTGCCAGCAGCTTCTCAGACAGGGGGCCATATCAGCCCCAGCATTTT	CASSFSDRGPYQPQHF
TRBV18	TRBD2	TRBJ2-3	NA	TGTGCCAGCTCACCACAATCCCGGGACTACCACGAGATGGATTTT	CASSPQSRDYHEMDF
TRBV5-6	TRBD2	TRBJ2-7	NA	TGTGCCAGCAGCAAACCCGGGACTAGCAGGATTACCGAGCAGTACTTC	CASSKPGTSRITEQYF
TRBV30	NA	TRBJ2-7	NA	TGTGCCTGGAGCTCCATTTTAGCGGTTACTTACGAGCAGTACTTC	CAWSSILAVTYEQYF
TRBV11-2	NA	TRBJ1-1	NA	TGTGCCAGCAGCTTAGTCAGGGACGGTGAAGCTTTCTTT	CASSLVRDGEAFF
TRBV28	NA	TRBJ2-7	NA	TGTGCCAGTGGGCCCCGCGGGACCTACGAGCAGTACTTC	CASGPRGTYEQYF
TRBV6-1	NA	TRBJ2-2	NA	TGTGCCAGCAGTGAATATTGGTTGCTAGCGAACACCGGGGAGCTGTTTTTT	CASSEYWLLANTGELFF
TRBV18	TRBD1	TRBJ2-3	once	TGTGCCAGCTCACTCGGACAGGCTACAGATACGCAGTATTTT	CASSLGQATDTQYF
TRBV5-1	NA	TRBJ2-7	NA	TGCGCCAGCAGCTTGGGTGCAACAGGGCTTTCCTACGAGCAGTACTTC	CASSLGATGLSYEQYF
TRBV14	NA	TRBJ2-7	NA	TGTGCCAGCAGCCCTCTCACCCTAAGGGACTCCTACGAGCAGTACTTC	CASSPLTLRDSYEQYF
TRBV7-2	NA	TRBJ2-2	NA	TGTGCCAGCAGCTCTTGGAAGCTGTTTTTT	CASSSWKLFF
TRBV11-2	TRBD1	TRBJ2-2	few	TGTGCCAGCAGCTTGCAGGGGGCCACCGGGGAGCTGTTTTTT	CASSLQGATGELFF
TRBV11-3	NA	TRBJ2-3	NA	TGTGCCAGCAGCAAAGGACGGAGAACCACAGATACGCAGTATTTT	CASSKGRRTTDTQYF
TRBV2	TRBD1	TRBJ2-2	NA	TGTGCCAGTAGGGGGACAGACACCGGGGAGCTGTTTTTT	CASRGTDTGELFF
TRBV7-3	TRBD2	TRBJ2-1	NA	TGTGCCAGCAGCGAGACAGTCGGGCTAGCGGGAGGGGAAGAGCAGTTCTTC	CASSETVGLAGGEEQFF
TRBV10-3	TRBD1	TRBJ2-7	NA	TGTGCCATCAGTGAGGGGCAGGGGGCCTACGAGCAGTACTTC	CAISEGQGAYEQYF
TRBV2	TRBD1	TRBJ1-5	NA	TGTGCCAGCAGCCGCACAGGGGGAAATAGCAATCAGCCCCAGCATTTT	CASSRTGGNSNQPQHF
TRBV7-2	NA	TRBJ2-7	few	TGTGCCAGCAGCCCATCCCCCGGGACCGCATTCTACGAGCAGTACTTC	CASSPSPGTAFYEQYF
TRBV25-1	TRBD2	TRBJ2-1	NA	TGTGCCAGCAGTGGGGGAGGACTAGCGGGCCACAATGAGCAGTTCTTC	CASSGGGLAGHNEQFF
TRBV7-2	TRBD2	TRBJ2-7	many	TGTGCCAGCAGCCCTCAGCGGGACTCCTACGAGCAGTACTTC	CASSPQRDSYEQYF
TRBV30	NA	TRBJ2-3	few	TGTGCCTGGAATTTTCCGGCTAGCACAGATACGCAGTATTTT	CAWNFPASTDTQYF
TRBV28	TRBD1	TRBJ1-2	NA	TGTGCCAGCAGTCCAGGGGGGACTAACTATGGCTACACCTTC	CASSPGGTNYGYTF
TRBV7-8	TRBD2	TRBJ2-5	NA	TGTGCCAGCAGCGCAACTAGCGATTCAACCCAGTACTTC	CASSATSDSTQYF
TRBV28	NA	TRBJ1-2	NA	TGTGCCAGCAGATCAGGGTCTGCAGGAGATAGGGGCTACACCTTC	CASRSGSAGDRGYTF
TRBV2	NA	TRBJ2-5	NA	TGTGCCAGCAGGCCCGACAGAACTCAAGAGACCCAGTACTTC	CASRPDRTQETQYF
TRBV28	NA	TRBJ2-3	few	TGTGCCAGCAGTTTATGGGCCCCCCTTGGAAGGGCAGATACGCAGTATTTT	CASSLWAPLGRADTQYF
TRBV5-4	TRBD2	TRBJ2-2	NA	TGTGCCAGCAGCCTCGGGACTAGCGGCACCGGGGAGCTGTTTTTT	CASSLGTSGTGELFF
TRBV9	NA	TRBJ2-1	NA	TGTGCCAGCAGCGTTGGTAGGGGCTACAATGAGCAGTTCTTC	CASSVGRGYNEQFF
TRBV30	NA	TRBJ1-1	NA	TGTGCCTGGAGTGGGACAATGAACACTGAAGCTTTCTTT	CAWSGTMNTEAFF
TRBV2	NA	TRBJ1-4	NA	TGTGCCAGCAGTAGGGACGGGACAACTAATGAAAAACTGTTTTTT	CASSRDGTTNEKLFF
TRBV29-1	TRBD2	TRBJ2-3	NA	TGCAGCGCGGGAGGACTCCGAGATACGCAGTATTTT	CSAGGLRDTQYF
TRBV19	NA	TRBJ1-2	NA	TGTGCCAGTAGTCAAGGTTCAGGTTCTAACTATGGCTACACCTTC	CASSQGSGSNYGYTF
TRBV6-1	TRBD1	TRBJ1-2	NA	TGTGCCAGCAGTGACGGGGACAGGGGCAACTATGGCTACACCTTC	CASSDGDRGNYGYTF
TRBV27	NA	TRBJ1-5	NA	TGTGCCAGCAGTAGACTATGGAAGGAGCCCCAGCATTTT	CASSRLWKEPQHF